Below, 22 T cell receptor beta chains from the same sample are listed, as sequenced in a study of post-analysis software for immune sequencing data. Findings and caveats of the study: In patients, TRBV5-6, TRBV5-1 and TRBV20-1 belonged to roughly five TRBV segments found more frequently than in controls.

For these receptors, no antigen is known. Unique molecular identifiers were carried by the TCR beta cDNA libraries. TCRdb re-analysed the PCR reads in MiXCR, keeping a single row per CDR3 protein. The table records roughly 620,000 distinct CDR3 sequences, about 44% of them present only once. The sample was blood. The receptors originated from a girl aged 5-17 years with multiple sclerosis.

The CDR3 DNA reads as TGTGCCAGCAGCTCCGACGGATCCCTTCCCGAAAAACTGTTTTTT. It codes for CASSSDGSLPEKLFF. The V and J genes are TRBV7-2 and TRBJ1-4; D not certain. This CDR3 is 15 amino acids long. The V gene's germline CDR1 is SGHTA and CDR2 FQGNSA. V shed 4 bases and J shed 8 bases, with 17 bases lying between them.

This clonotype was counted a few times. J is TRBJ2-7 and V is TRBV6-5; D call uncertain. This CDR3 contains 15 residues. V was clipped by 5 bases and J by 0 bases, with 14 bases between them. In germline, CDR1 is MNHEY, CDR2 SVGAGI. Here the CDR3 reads CASSPDIGSSYEQYF. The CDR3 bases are TGTGCCAGCAGTCCCGACATTGGTAGCTCCTACGAGCAGTACTTC.

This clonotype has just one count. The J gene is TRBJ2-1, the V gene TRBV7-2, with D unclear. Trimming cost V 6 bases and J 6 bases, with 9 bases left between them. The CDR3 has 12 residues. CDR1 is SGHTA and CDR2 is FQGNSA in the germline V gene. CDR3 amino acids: CASRSLSNEQFF. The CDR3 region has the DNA TGTGCCAGCAGGTCTTTAAGCAATGAGCAGTTCTTC.

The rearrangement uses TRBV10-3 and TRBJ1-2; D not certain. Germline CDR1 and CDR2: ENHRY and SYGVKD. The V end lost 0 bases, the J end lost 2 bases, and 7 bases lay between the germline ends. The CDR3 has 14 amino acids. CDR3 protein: CAISESDRNYGYTF. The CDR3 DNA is TGTGCCATCAGTGAGTCGGACCGCAACTATGGCTACACCTTC.

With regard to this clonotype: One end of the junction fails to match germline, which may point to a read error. The CDR3 sequence is CSVEDRNTDTQYF. CDR3 nucleotide sequence: TGCAGCGTAGAAGACAGAAACACAGATACGCAGTATTTT. The chain recombines TRBV29-1 with TRBJ2-3; TRBD1 might be the D (5 bases). CDR1 and CDR2 from the germline V gene are SQVTM and ANQGSEA. The CDR3 covers 13 residues.

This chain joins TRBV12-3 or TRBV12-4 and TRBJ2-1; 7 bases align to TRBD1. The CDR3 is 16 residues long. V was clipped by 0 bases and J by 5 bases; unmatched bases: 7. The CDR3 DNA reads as TGTGCCAGCAGTTTAGCGGGATTAGGGGGCCACAATGAGCAGTTCTTC. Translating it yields CASSLAGLGGHNEQFF.

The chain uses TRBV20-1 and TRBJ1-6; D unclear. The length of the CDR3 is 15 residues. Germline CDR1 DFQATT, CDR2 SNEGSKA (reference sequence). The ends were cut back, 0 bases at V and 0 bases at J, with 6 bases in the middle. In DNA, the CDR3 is TGCAGTGCTAGAGAGGGGATCTCCTATAATTCACCCCTCCACTTT. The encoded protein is CSAREGISYNSPLHF.

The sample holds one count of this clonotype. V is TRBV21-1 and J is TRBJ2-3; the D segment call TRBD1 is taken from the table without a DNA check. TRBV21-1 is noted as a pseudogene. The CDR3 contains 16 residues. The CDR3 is CASSKSPGQDDDTQYF. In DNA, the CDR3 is TGTGCCAGCAGCAAATCCCCGGGACAGGACGACGATACGCAGTATTTT.

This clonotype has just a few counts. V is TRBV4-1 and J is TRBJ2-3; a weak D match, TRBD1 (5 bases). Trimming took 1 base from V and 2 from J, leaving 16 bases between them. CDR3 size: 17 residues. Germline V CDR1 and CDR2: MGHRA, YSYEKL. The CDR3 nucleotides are TGCGCCAGCAGCCAAGTCGAGACCTTAGGGGCCACAGATACGCAGTATTTT. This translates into CASSQVETLGATDTQYF.

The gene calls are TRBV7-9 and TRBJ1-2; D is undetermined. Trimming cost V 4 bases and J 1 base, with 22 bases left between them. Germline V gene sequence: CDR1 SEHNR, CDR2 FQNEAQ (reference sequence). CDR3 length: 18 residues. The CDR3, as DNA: TGTGCCAGCAGCTCTCTCACGGCGTACCCCTCTCTTAACTATGGCTACACCTTC. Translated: CASSSLTAYPSLNYGYTF.

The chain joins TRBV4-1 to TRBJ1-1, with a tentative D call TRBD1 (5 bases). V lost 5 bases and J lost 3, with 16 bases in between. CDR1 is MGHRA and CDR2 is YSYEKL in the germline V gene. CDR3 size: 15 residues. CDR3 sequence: CASSLRGLGDTEAFF. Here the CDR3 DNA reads TGCGCCAGCAGCTTACGAGGGTTGGGGGACACTGAAGCTTTCTTT.

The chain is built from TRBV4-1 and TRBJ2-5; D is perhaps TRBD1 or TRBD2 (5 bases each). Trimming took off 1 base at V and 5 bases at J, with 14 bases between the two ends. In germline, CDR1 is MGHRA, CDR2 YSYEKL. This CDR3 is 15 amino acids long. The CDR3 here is CASSQVGTMGETQYF. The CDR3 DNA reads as TGCGCCAGCAGCCAAGTAGGGACCATGGGGGAGACCCAGTACTTC.

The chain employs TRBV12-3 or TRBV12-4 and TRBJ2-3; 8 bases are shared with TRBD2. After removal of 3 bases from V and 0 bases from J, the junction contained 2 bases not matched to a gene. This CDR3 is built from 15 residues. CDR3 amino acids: CASSFSGTSTDTQYF. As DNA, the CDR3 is TGTGCCAGCAGTTTTAGCGGGACCAGCACAGATACGCAGTATTTT.

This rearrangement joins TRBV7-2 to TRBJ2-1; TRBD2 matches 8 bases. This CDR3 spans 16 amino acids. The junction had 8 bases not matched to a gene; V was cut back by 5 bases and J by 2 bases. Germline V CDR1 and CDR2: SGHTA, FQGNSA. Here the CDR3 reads CASSLDTSGPYNEQFF. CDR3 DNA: TGTGCCAGCAGCCTAGATACTAGCGGACCCTACAATGAGCAGTTCTTC.

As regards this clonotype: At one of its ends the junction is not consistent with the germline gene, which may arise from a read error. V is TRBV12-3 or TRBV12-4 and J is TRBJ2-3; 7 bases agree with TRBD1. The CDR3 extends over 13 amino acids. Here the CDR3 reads CPSRQGPTDTQYF. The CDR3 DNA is TGTCCCAGTCGACAGGGTCCCACAGATACGCAGTATTTT.

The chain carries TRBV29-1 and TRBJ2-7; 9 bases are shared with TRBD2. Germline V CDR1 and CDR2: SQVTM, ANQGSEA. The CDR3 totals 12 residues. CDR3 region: CSRASGAYEQYF. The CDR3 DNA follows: TGCAGTCGGGCTAGCGGGGCCTACGAGCAGTACTTC.

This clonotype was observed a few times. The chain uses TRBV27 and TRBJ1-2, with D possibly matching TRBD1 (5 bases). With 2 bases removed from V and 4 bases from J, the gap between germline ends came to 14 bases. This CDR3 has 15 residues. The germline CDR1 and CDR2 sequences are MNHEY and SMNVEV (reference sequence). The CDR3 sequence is CASSLEAGKTYGYTF. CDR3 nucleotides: TGTGCCAGCAGTTTAGAGGCAGGGAAGACCTATGGCTACACCTTC.

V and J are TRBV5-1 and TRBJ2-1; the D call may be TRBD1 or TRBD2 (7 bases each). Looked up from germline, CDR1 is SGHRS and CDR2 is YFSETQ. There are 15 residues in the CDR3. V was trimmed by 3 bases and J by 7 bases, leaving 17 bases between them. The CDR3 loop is CASSSRAGGGNEQFF. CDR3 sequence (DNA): TGCGCCAGCAGCTCCCGGGCAGGGGGAGGGAATGAGCAGTTCTTC.

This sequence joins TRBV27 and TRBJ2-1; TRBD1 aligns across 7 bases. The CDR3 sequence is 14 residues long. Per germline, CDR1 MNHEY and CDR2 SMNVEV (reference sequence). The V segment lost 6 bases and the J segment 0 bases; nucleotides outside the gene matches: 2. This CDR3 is CASRGGTSYNEQFF. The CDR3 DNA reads TGTGCCAGCAGAGGGGGCACCTCCTACAATGAGCAGTTCTTC.

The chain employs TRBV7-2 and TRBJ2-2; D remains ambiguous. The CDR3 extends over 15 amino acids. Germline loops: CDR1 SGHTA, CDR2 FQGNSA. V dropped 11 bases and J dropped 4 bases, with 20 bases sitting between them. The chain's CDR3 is CAGSGDHFGTGELFF. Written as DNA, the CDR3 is TGTGCCGGATCTGGCGACCATTTTGGCACCGGGGAGCTGTTTTTT. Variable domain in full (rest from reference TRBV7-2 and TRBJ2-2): GAGVSQSPSNKVTEKGKDVELRCDPISGHTALYWYRQSLGQGLEFLIYFQGNSAPDKSGLPSDRFSAERTGGSVSTLTIQRTQQEDSAVYLCAGSGDHFGTGELFFGEGSRLTVL.

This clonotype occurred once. This CDR3 is CSVREMSSSTDTQYF. CDR3 DNA sequence: TGCAGTGTCCGAGAGATGAGTTCTAGCACAGATACGCAGTATTTT. This sequence joins TRBV20-1 and TRBJ2-3; D uncertain. Germline lookup yields CDR1 DFQATT and CDR2 SNEGSKA (reference sequence). The CDR3 runs 15 residues. V dropped 7 bases and J dropped 0 bases, with 17 bases sitting between them.

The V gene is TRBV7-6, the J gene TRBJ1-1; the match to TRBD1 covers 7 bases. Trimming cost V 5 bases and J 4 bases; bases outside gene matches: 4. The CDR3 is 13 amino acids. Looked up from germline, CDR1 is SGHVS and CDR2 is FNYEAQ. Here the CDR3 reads CASSPRQGTEAFF. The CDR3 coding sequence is TGTGCCAGCAGCCCTCGACAGGGCACTGAAGCTTTCTTT. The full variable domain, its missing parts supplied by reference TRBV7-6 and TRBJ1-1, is GAGVSQSPRYKVTKRGQDVALRCDPISGHVSLYWYRQALGQGPEFLTYFNYEAQQDKSGLPNDRFSAERPEGSISTLTIQRTEQRDSAMYRCASSPRQGTEAFFGQGTRLTVV.